This TCR beta chain originates from a study of T cell responses to AZD1222 COVID-19 vaccine. Across the whole study: Second doses were pooled across both intervals (about 4 or about 12 weeks).

Profiled with immunoSEQ multiplex PCR; TCRdb holds only in-frame clones, not every one. The table lists approximately 79,000 clones, approximately 83% of them singletons. This clone was detected only a few times. Its antigen is not known. General study findings and limits: Among those given AZD1222, only six were seropositive at baseline.

Trimming removed 2 bases from V and 4 bases from J, with 11 bases in between. The CDR3 is 14 residues long. CDR1 and CDR2 from the germline V gene are SGHRS and YFSETQ. The source is an adult in good health. This chain joins TRBV5-1 and TRBJ2-3; D tentatively fits TRBD1 or TRBD2 (5 bases each). Specimen: peripheral blood, collected on day 0 of AZD1222 vaccination. The CDR3 loop is CASSFGTAPDTQYF. The CDR3 nucleotides read TGCGCCAGCAGCTTTGGGACGGCCCCAGATACGCAGTATTTT.